This is a list of T cell receptor beta chains from one sample in a study of CD8 T cells in Susac syndrome. From the immunoSEQ multiplex PCR reads, TCRdb called clonotypes with MiXCR, one entry per CDR3 protein. The profile covers roughly 88,000 distinct CDR3 sequences, with 95% to 96% appearing a single time and about 0.41% taken by the ten largest. The sequenced sample was CD8+ T cells from PBMCs. The receptors originated from a human donor with Susac syndrome. Both conserved end residues are part of each CDR3. The order of the fields is CDR3 protein, CDR3 DNA, clone size, D gene, V gene, J gene. The D gene is left open where the match is weak. Clone size is not always given. Where it is, it says once, few, many or a class for expanded clones.

cdr3_aa: CSVEPVEPGGFF
cdr3_nt: TGCAGCGTTGAGCCGGTGGAACCCGGCGGGTTCTTC
clone_size: .
d_call: .
v_call: TRBV29-1
j_call: TRBJ2-1

cdr3_aa: CSVILAGDQETQYF
cdr3_nt: TGCAGCGTTATACTAGCGGGGGACCAAGAGACCCAGTACTTC
clone_size: .
d_call: TRBD2
v_call: TRBV29-1
j_call: TRBJ2-5

cdr3_aa: CASSLQGSGYTF
cdr3_nt: TGTGCCAGCAGTTTACAGGGAAGTGGCTACACCTTC
clone_size: .
d_call: .
v_call: TRBV27
j_call: TRBJ1-2

cdr3_aa: CASSPWPAGTGETQYF
cdr3_nt: TGTGCCAGCAGCCCGTGGCCGGCGGGAACCGGAGAGACCCAGTACTTC
clone_size: .
d_call: .
v_call: TRBV14
j_call: TRBJ2-5

cdr3_aa: CATSRGTGPNQPQHF
cdr3_nt: TGTGCCACCAGCAGAGGGACAGGCCCCAATCAGCCCCAGCATTTT
clone_size: .
d_call: TRBD1
v_call: TRBV15
j_call: TRBJ1-5

cdr3_aa: CASSQGTAGTLYEQYF
cdr3_nt: TGTGCCAGCAGTCAGGGGACAGCGGGGACTCTTTACGAGCAGTACTTC
clone_size: once
d_call: .
v_call: TRBV27
j_call: TRBJ2-7

cdr3_aa: CASSSYGGGATDTQYF
cdr3_nt: TGTGCCAGCAGCTCCTACGGCGGGGGGGCCACAGATACGCAGTATTTT
clone_size: .
d_call: TRBD2
v_call: TRBV14
j_call: TRBJ2-3

cdr3_aa: CATETGDWEQFF
cdr3_nt: TGTGCCACCGAGACAGGAGATTGGGAGCAGTTCTTC
clone_size: .
d_call: .
v_call: TRBV19
j_call: TRBJ2-1

cdr3_aa: CASSPGLAGNIQYF
cdr3_nt: TGTGCCAGCAGCCCGGGACTAGCGGGGAACATTCAGTACTTC
clone_size: .
d_call: TRBD2
v_call: TRBV6-5
j_call: TRBJ2-4

cdr3_aa: CAWRGRAGGPYEQYF
cdr3_nt: TGTGCCTGGAGAGGTAGGGCAGGGGGCCCCTACGAGCAGTACTTC
clone_size: .
d_call: TRBD1
v_call: TRBV30
j_call: TRBJ2-7

cdr3_aa: CASSQEEWGLNTEAFF
cdr3_nt: TGTGCCAGCAGCCAAGAGGAGTGGGGCCTGAACACTGAAGCTTTCTTT
clone_size: .
d_call: .
v_call: TRBV14
j_call: TRBJ1-1

cdr3_aa: CASSLATESYEQYF
cdr3_nt: TGTGCCAGCAGCTTAGCGACGGAGTCCTACGAGCAGTACTTC
clone_size: .
d_call: .
v_call: TRBV7-6
j_call: TRBJ2-7

cdr3_aa: CASSASGVGQPQHF
cdr3_nt: TGTGCCAGCAGCGCCTCGGGGGTGGGGCAGCCCCAGCATTTT
clone_size: .
d_call: .
v_call: TRBV11-2
j_call: TRBJ1-5

cdr3_aa: CASSILAGNNEQFF
cdr3_nt: TGTGCCAGTAGTATACTAGCGGGGAACAATGAGCAGTTCTTC
clone_size: .
d_call: TRBD2
v_call: TRBV19
j_call: TRBJ2-1

cdr3_aa: CAWTRGRYIAEAFF
cdr3_nt: TGTGCCTGGACCCGGGGGCGGTATATCGCTGAAGCTTTCTTT
clone_size: .
d_call: .
v_call: TRBV30
j_call: TRBJ1-1

cdr3_aa: CATSRDRGSNQPQHF
cdr3_nt: TGTGCCACCAGCAGAGATCGGGGTAGCAATCAGCCCCAGCATTTT
clone_size: .
d_call: .
v_call: TRBV15
j_call: TRBJ1-5

cdr3_aa: CASSWGVGGLRNEQFF
cdr3_nt: TGTGCCAGCAGCTGGGGTGTGGGGGGCCTACGCAATGAGCAGTTCTTC
clone_size: few
d_call: .
v_call: TRBV7-2
j_call: TRBJ2-1

cdr3_aa: CASSHRGLALKETQYF
cdr3_nt: TGTGCCAGCAGCCACCGGGGGCTAGCGCTTAAAGAGACCCAGTACTTC
clone_size: .
d_call: .
v_call: TRBV7-9
j_call: TRBJ2-5

cdr3_aa: CASGLRVDEQFF
cdr3_nt: TGTGCTAGTGGTTTGAGGGTTGATGAGCAGTTCTTC
clone_size: .
d_call: .
v_call: TRBV12-5
j_call: TRBJ2-1

cdr3_aa: CASSFLAEGGDGETQYF
cdr3_nt: TGTGCCAGCAGTTTCCTAGCGGAGGGTGGCGACGGTGAGACCCAGTACTTC
clone_size: .
d_call: TRBD2
v_call: TRBV28
j_call: TRBJ2-5

cdr3_aa: CASSPLTSGGATDTQYF
cdr3_nt: TGTGCCAGCAGTCCTTTGACTAGCGGGGGGGCCACAGATACGCAGTATTTT
clone_size: .
d_call: TRBD2
v_call: TRBV27
j_call: TRBJ2-3

cdr3_aa: CATSDPKTGIYGYTF
cdr3_nt: TGTGCCACCAGTGATCCTAAAACAGGGATCTATGGCTACACCTTC
clone_size: .
d_call: .
v_call: TRBV24-1
j_call: TRBJ1-2

cdr3_aa: CSARTGRSTQYF
cdr3_nt: TGCAGTGCTAGGACTGGACGGAGTACGCAGTATTTT
clone_size: .
d_call: .
v_call: TRBV20-1
j_call: TRBJ2-3

cdr3_aa: CASSYEIGTAQQETQYF
cdr3_nt: TGTGCCAGCAGTTACGAGATCGGGACAGCACAACAAGAGACCCAGTACTTC
clone_size: once
d_call: TRBD1
v_call: TRBV6-2/TRBV6-3
j_call: TRBJ2-5

cdr3_aa: CASSPGQVHTGELFF
cdr3_nt: TGTGCCAGCAGCCCGGGACAGGTCCACACCGGGGAGCTGTTTTTT
clone_size: .
d_call: TRBD1
v_call: TRBV28
j_call: TRBJ2-2

cdr3_aa: CASSHQGTGYTF
cdr3_nt: TGTGCCAGCAGCCACCAGGGGACTGGCTACACCTTC
clone_size: .
d_call: .
v_call: TRBV11-2
j_call: TRBJ1-2

cdr3_aa: CASSWGADTQYF
cdr3_nt: TGTGCCAGCAGCTGGGGAGCAGATACGCAGTATTTT
clone_size: .
d_call: .
v_call: TRBV27
j_call: TRBJ2-3

cdr3_aa: CASSASSGGSVEQFF
cdr3_nt: TGTGCCAGCAGCGCCTCTAGCGGGGGGAGCGTTGAGCAGTTCTTC
clone_size: .
d_call: TRBD2
v_call: TRBV7-9
j_call: TRBJ2-1

cdr3_aa: CASKQWDRASGELFF
cdr3_nt: TGTGCCAGCAAGCAATGGGACAGGGCTTCCGGGGAGCTGTTTTTT
clone_size: .
d_call: TRBD1
v_call: TRBV2
j_call: TRBJ2-2

cdr3_aa: CASHPAGESQPQHF
cdr3_nt: TGCGCCAGCCATCCCGCGGGTGAAAGTCAGCCCCAGCATTTT
clone_size: .
d_call: .
v_call: TRBV4-3
j_call: TRBJ1-5

cdr3_aa: CASSEISRGDTGELFF
cdr3_nt: TGTGCCAGCAGCGAGATATCCCGTGGGGACACCGGGGAGCTGTTTTTT
clone_size: .
d_call: .
v_call: TRBV9
j_call: TRBJ2-2

cdr3_aa: CASSLQGSAQPQHF
cdr3_nt: TGTGCCAGCAGTTTACAGGGATCGGCTCAGCCCCAGCATTTT
clone_size: once
d_call: .
v_call: TRBV6-2/TRBV6-3
j_call: TRBJ1-5

cdr3_aa: CATSRDMGEQYF
cdr3_nt: TGTGCCACCAGCAGGGATATGGGCGAGCAGTACTTC
clone_size: .
d_call: .
v_call: TRBV15
j_call: TRBJ2-7

cdr3_aa: CASSQGLAGSYEQYF
cdr3_nt: TGCGCCAGCAGCCAGGGACTAGCGGGCTCCTACGAGCAGTACTTC
clone_size: .
d_call: TRBD2
v_call: TRBV4-3
j_call: TRBJ2-7

cdr3_aa: CSARGQGRGYEQYF
cdr3_nt: TGCAGTGCTAGAGGACAGGGAAGAGGCTACGAGCAGTACTTC
clone_size: .
d_call: TRBD1
v_call: TRBV20-1
j_call: TRBJ2-7

cdr3_aa: CSVELRRHRLDGGTFYGYTF
cdr3_nt: TGCAGCGTTGAACTACGTCGGCACAGGTTGGATGGAGGCACGTTCTATGGCTACACCTTC
clone_size: .
d_call: .
v_call: TRBV29-1
j_call: TRBJ1-2

cdr3_aa: CASSLELAGVETQYF
cdr3_nt: TGTGCCAGCAGCTTGGAACTAGCGGGAGTGGAGACCCAGTACTTC
clone_size: .
d_call: TRBD2
v_call: TRBV5-6
j_call: TRBJ2-5

cdr3_aa: CASSFPIWTENTNEKLFF
cdr3_nt: TGTGCCAGCAGTTTCCCAATTTGGACGGAGAATACTAATGAAAAACTGTTTTTT
clone_size: .
d_call: .
v_call: TRBV28
j_call: TRBJ1-4

cdr3_aa: CSVRLVGSDTQYF
cdr3_nt: TGCAGCGTCCGTTTAGTAGGTTCCGATACGCAGTATTTT
clone_size: .
d_call: .
v_call: TRBV29-1
j_call: TRBJ2-3

cdr3_aa: CASSFPWTGPNTGELFF
cdr3_nt: TGTGCCAGCAGTTTCCCTTGGACAGGGCCGAACACCGGGGAGCTGTTTTTT
clone_size: .
d_call: TRBD1
v_call: TRBV28
j_call: TRBJ2-2

cdr3_aa: CASSQEEAYTDTQYF
cdr3_nt: TGTGCCAGCAGCCAAGAGGAGGCCTACACAGATACGCAGTATTTT
clone_size: .
d_call: .
v_call: TRBV4-2
j_call: TRBJ2-3